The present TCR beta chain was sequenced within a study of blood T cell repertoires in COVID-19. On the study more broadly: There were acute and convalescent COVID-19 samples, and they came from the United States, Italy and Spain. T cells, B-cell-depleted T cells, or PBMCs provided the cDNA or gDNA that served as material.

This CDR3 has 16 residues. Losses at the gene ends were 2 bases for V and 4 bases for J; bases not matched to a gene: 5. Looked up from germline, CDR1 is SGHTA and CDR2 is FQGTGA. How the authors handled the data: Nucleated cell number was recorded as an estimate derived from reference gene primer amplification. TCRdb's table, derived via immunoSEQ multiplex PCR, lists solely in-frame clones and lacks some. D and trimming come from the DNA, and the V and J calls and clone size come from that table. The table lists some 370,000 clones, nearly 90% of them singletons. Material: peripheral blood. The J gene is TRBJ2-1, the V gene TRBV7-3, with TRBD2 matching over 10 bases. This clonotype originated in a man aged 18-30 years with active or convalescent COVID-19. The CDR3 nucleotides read TGTGCCAGCAGCTTATTAAGCGGGAGGGTATACAATGAGCAGTTCTTC. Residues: CASSLLSGRVYNEQFF.